This T cell receptor (beta chain) was recovered during a study of vaccination and CD4 T cells after COVID-19 (dated by TCRdb to between 2021 and 2024). Regarding the study in general: The convalescent cohort comprised six males and four females, including two Hispanic individuals, seven Caucasians, two Asians and one multiracial person. Participants got two doses of the Pfizer-BioNTech BNT162b2 vaccine (n=8) or two doses of the Moderna mRNA-1273 vaccine (n=2). Post-COVID blood samples were collected from convalescent patients a median of around 100 days after diagnosis, with a range of about 35 to 161 days. Post-vaccine blood samples were collected a median of around 2.5 months after the second vaccine dose, ranging from roughly 12 to 241 days. For stimulating the cultures, overlapping spike peptide pools were used, derived from SARS-CoV-2 as well as from the common cold coronaviruses HCoV-NL63, HCoV-OC43 and HCoV-229E. Control cultures used a CEFX viral epitope pool as positive control, an HIV-1 Nef peptide pool as negative control, or no peptide. In fewer than 12 COVID-19 convalescent patients and a few infection-naive healthy vaccine recipients, researchers compared the spike-specific CD4+ TCR repertoire from before mRNA vaccination with the repertoire from after.

The CDR3, from cysteine to phenylalanine, totals 18 residues. The only DNA kept is the CDR3, 54 bases in frame from the first base. From a lookup of the germline V gene, CDR1 and CDR2 are SGHNT and YENEEA. The V end gives up 5 bases and the J end 1 base, leaving 10 bases in the junction not matched to a gene. Overall study results and their limits: The study included relatively few convalescent patients and did not analyze early timepoints after natural infection. The median count of SARS-CoV-2-reactive clonotypes went up from roughly 21 after infection to 38 after vaccination, although the change was not significant. Among convalescent patients, a median approximately 88% of the SARS-CoV-2-reactive clones seen after vaccination appeared only after vaccination, which suggests priming specific to the vaccine. In convalescent patients, nearly all vaccine-specific clones (304 of 307) were found to be mono-reactive for SARS-CoV-2 spike rather than cross-reactive with common cold coronaviruses.

The treatment or condition label, read with the paper, signifies: approximately nine-day PBMC culture with coronavirus spike peptide pools or control peptides (ViraFEST assay). The study used the ViraFEST assay, which expanded antigen-specific T cells with peptide pools and then identified expanded clonotypes by TCR sequencing. Negative nucleocapsid antibody tests taken both before and after vaccination confirmed that the healthy vaccine recipients had no prior SARS-CoV-2 infection. Each well held 2 million or so PBMCs cultured in IMDM containing around 5.1% human AB serum and roughly 10 IU/ml IL-2, with around 9.2 ug/ml peptide pools added. Half of the culture medium was replaced with fresh IL-2-containing medium on days 3 and 7. CD4+ T cells were isolated after 10 days of culture through negative selection using the EasySep CD4+ T cell isolation kit. Ficoll-Paque Plus gradient centrifugation was used to isolate PBMCs from whole blood, and the isolated PBMCs were then either used fresh or cryopreserved at -140C. In general, triplicate wells were set up for every culture condition.

Preparation of the library involved PCR. DNA from cultured CD4+ T cells underwent TCR sequencing with the Oncomine TCR Beta short-read assay at the Johns Hopkins FTIC core. The QIAamp micro DNA kit was used to extract genomic DNA from the cultured CD4+ T cells. Oncomine TCR Beta libraries from cultured CD4+ T cells were pooled with unique dual indexes and sequenced on an Illumina iSeq 100. From the authors' description of their analysis: Non-productive sequences were removed, and CDR3s that did not start with C, did not end with F or W, or were shorter than 7 amino acids were discarded. The MANAFEST web application was used to identify antigen-specific clonotypes by comparing peptide-stimulated wells against reference wells and other culture wells. To be called positive, a clone needed an FDR below 0.05, an odds ratio above 5, and a productive frequency above 0.1% in at least two of three replicate wells. A clonotype was classed as cross-reactive if the clonotype showed significant expansion both in SARS-CoV-2 spike wells and in at least one common cold coronavirus spike condition. Similarity between CDR3 sequences was evaluated in R version 3.6.1 using Levenshtein distances (stringdist) and unrooted phylogenetic trees (ape). The public reads were quality trimmed at Q25 with fastp and then assembled into clones with MiXCR by TCRdb, keeping productive beta chains. CDR3 protein sequences are deduplicated, and each keeps its most common genes and DNA. TCRdb, rather than the study authors, made the V and J calls. Recorded for this sample are roughly 15,000 distinct CDR3 sequences; approximately 47% of them occurred a single time. Clones ranked in the top ten supply about a fifth of the sample.

About this clonotype: Its cognate antigen has yet to be identified. No qualities accompany the bases; no much larger clone lies one base away.

The sequencing used CD4+ T cells from blood, cultured in vitro, collected before SARS-CoV-2 vaccination. The chain is made from TRBV11-3 and TRBJ2-3; TRBD1 aligns with 12 central bases. This receptor was taken from a human donor who received a COVID-19 vaccine. The bases are TGTGCCAGCAGCCTCAGAACCGGGACAGGGGGCCGCACAGATACGCAGTATTTT. This yields the protein CASSLRTGTGGRTDTQYF.